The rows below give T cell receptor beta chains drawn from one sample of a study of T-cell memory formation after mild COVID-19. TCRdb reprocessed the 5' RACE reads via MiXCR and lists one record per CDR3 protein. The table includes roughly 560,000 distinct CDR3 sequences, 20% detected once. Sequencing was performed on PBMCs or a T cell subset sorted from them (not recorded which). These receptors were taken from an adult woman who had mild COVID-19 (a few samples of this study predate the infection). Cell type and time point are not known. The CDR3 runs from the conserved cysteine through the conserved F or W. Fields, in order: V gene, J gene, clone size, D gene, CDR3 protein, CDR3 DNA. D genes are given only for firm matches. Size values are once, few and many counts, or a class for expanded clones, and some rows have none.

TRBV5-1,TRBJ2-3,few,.,CASRLESPTDTQYF,TGCGCCAGCAGACTCGAGTCCCCTACGGATACGCAGTATTTT
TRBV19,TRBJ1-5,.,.,CASSWTADSNQPQHF,TGTGCCAGTAGTTGGACGGCCGATAGCAATCAGCCCCAGCATTTT
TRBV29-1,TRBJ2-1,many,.,CSVVGGSSYNEQFF,TGCAGCGTTGTGGGGGGAAGCTCCTACAATGAGCAGTTCTTC
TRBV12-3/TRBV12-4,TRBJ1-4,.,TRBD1,CASSTTGFSGEKLFF,TGTGCCAGCAGCACGACAGGGTTTAGTGGTGAAAAACTGTTTTTT
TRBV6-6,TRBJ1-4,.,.,CASMYRNEKLFF,TGTGCCAGCATGTATCGTAATGAAAAACTGTTTTTT
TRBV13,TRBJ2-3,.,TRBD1,CASSLARNRGLDTQYF,TGTGCCAGCAGCTTAGCTCGGAACAGGGGTTTGGATACGCAGTATTTT
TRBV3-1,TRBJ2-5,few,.,CASSPGVEETQYF,TGTGCCAGCAGCCCAGGGGTGGAAGAGACCCAGTACTTC
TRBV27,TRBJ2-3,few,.,CASSLVHGTDTQYF,TGTGCCAGCAGTTTAGTCCACGGTACAGATACGCAGTATTTT
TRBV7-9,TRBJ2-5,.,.,CASTSSRQETQYF,TGTGCCAGCACATCCAGCAGACAAGAGACCCAGTACTTC
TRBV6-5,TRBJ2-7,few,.,CASSRQVFNEQYF,TGTGCCAGCAGCCGACAGGTTTTTAACGAGCAGTACTTC
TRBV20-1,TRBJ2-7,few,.,CSASVDPSSYEQYF,TGCAGTGCTAGCGTGGATCCCTCCTCCTACGAGCAGTACTTC
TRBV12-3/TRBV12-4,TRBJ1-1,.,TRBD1,CASSLARDRDDMTNTEAFF,TGTGCCAGCAGTCTCGCCCGGGACAGGGACGATATGACGAACACTGAAGCTTTCTTT
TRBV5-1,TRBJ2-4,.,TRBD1,CASSPNPGQLAKNIQYF,TGCGCCAGCAGCCCGAACCCGGGACAGTTAGCCAAAAACATTCAGTACTTC
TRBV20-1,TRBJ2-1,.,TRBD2,CSARDPLAGSYNEQFF,TGCAGTGCTAGAGACCCGCTAGCGGGCTCCTACAATGAGCAGTTCTTC
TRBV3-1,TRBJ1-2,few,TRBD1,CASSSPGQTYGYTF,TGTGCCAGCAGCTCACCGGGACAGACTTATGGCTACACCTTC
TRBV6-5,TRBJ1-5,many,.,CASRPTGRNQPQHF,TGTGCCAGCAGGCCGACAGGACGCAATCAGCCCCAGCATTTT
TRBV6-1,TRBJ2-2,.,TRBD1,CASRTGLDGGELFF,TGTGCCAGCAGGACAGGGTTAGATGGCGGGGAGCTGTTTTTT